This TCR beta chain was captured in a study of patients and donors after allogeneic stem cell transplantation. TCRdb independently ran MiXCR on the RT-PCR reads; one entry per CDR3 protein. The table includes 200,000 to 250,000 distinct CDR3 sequences, 35% to 45% detected once. V shed 2 bases and J shed 1 base, with 6 bases lying between them. The CDR3 extends over 14 amino acids. Germline-derived CDR1 and CDR2 are MNHNS and SASEGT. The chain uses TRBV6-1 and TRBJ1-5, with a possible D match to TRBD1 (5 bases). Sequences were obtained from blood, either unsorted or a sorted T cell fraction (not recorded which). This receptor was identified in a human donor who was either an allogeneic HSCT recipient or a stem cell or donor lymphocyte infusion donor (not recorded which). It is not recorded whose cells these are; they may come from a transplant donor. This chain's CDR3 is CASSEWDSNQPQHF. For the CDR3, the DNA is TGTGCCAGCAGTGAATGGGACAGCAATCAGCCCCAGCATTTT.